The clone carrying this TCR beta chain has only a few counts. As yet, its antigen is unknown. This sample is drawn from a study of T cell repertoires in cytomegalovirus infection. Study-level results: Dominating the ex vivo response were TCR beta clonotypes that were CMV-specific and HLA-C-restricted.

TCRdb re-called the reads with MiXCR, one entry per CDR3 protein. The sample has some 800,000 distinct CDR3 sequences; 25% to 30% are singletons. Germline V gene data show CDR1 as MGHRA and CDR2 as YSYEKL. CDR3 length: 16 residues. The J segment lost 7 bases and the V segment lost 4 bases, leaving 12 bases of the junction unmatched. This chain links TRBV4-1 with TRBJ2-1; 8 positions agree with TRBD1. The clonotype was recovered from a human donor in good health (CMV status not recorded). Some clones in this sample may be carry-over from other donors' samples. The sample here was cultured CD8+ T cells from PBMCs, taken from culture after CMV antigen stimulation. As DNA, the CDR3 is TGCGCCAGCAGCCCTACAGGGGGGCTATCCTTTAATGAGCAGTTCTTC. Encoded protein: CASSPTGGLSFNEQFF.